The text below deals with one T cell receptor beta chain. Per the study methods: Amplifying reference gene primers gave estimates of nucleated cell counts. Clones were sequenced by immunoSEQ multiplex PCR, and TCRdb holds only the in-frame ones, with some missing. V and J calls and clone size come straight from that table; D and trimming were deduced from the DNA. The repertoire includes 330,000 or so clones, 80% to 90% of them detected once, and roughly 9.9% sits in the top ten. Seattle patients were enrolled while actively infected and followed longitudinally. These data originate in a study of blood T cell repertoires in COVID-19. Study overall: T cells, B-cell-depleted T cells, or PBMCs provided the cDNA or gDNA that served as material.

The germline V gene encodes CDR1 SGDLS and CDR2 YYNGEE. Trimming removed 0 bases from V and 3 bases from J; junction bases left unmatched: 8. This CDR3 contains 18 residues. The chain combines TRBV9 with TRBJ2-1, with 11 positions matching TRBD2. The receptor comes from a young man with COVID-19, enrolled during active disease. The sequenced sample was peripheral blood. This CDR3 reads CASSVAVAGGQLYNEQFF. CDR3 DNA sequence: TGTGCCAGCAGCGTAGCCGTAGCGGGAGGGCAACTCTACAATGAGCAGTTCTTC.